This T cell receptor beta chain was identified in a study of cytomegalovirus exposure and HLA in healthy donors. PCR used 60 Vbeta primers and 13 Jbeta primers. The assay was immunoSEQ multiplex PCR, and TCRdb's table has in-frame clones only and misses some. The sample consists of about 140,000 clones, over 65% of them appearing once. For this clone: Its antigen remains unidentified.

Points from the study as a whole: The classifier was said to identify cytomegalovirus status with high specificity and sensitivity. V- and J-gene trimming in TCR beta was tied to a missense DCLRE1C variant by an analysis performed later. Associated with cytomegalovirus, according to the listing, were 150 to 200 TCR beta chains.

Trimming removed 5 bases from V and 5 bases from J; junction bases left unmatched: 6. This CDR3 comprises 15 residues. Per germline, CDR1 MNHEY and CDR2 SVGAGI. The specimen was PBMCs. This sequence was found in a man aged 35 to 55 in good health and CMV-seronegative. V is TRBV6-5 and J is TRBJ2-5, with 12 bases lining up with TRBD1. CDR3 amino acids: CASSPLGTGGETQYF. The CDR3 DNA reads TGTGCCAGCAGTCCCCTGGGGACAGGGGGCGAGACCCAGTACTTC.